A selection of T cell receptor beta chains follows, all from one sample in a study of OX40 agonist ivuxolimab in advanced cancers. Libraries were prepared by immunoSEQ multiplex PCR; TCRdb keeps only in-frame clonotypes and omits some of them. Altogether roughly 41,000 clones are present, approximately 86% being singletons, with the ten largest covering 2.4%. Here the sequenced sample was CD4+ or CD8+ T cells sorted from blood, taken in a trial of the OX40 agonist ivuxolimab. The receptors stem from an adult with an advanced solid tumor such as melanoma, head and neck, liver or kidney cancer. Both conserved end residues are part of each CDR3. A D gene is named only where the DNA matches it firmly.

V gene	D gene	J gene	CDR3 protein	CDR3 DNA
TRBV5-6	NA	TRBJ1-2	CASSNYYGYTF	TGTGCCAGCAGCAATTACTATGGCTACACCTTC
TRBV5-1	NA	TRBJ2-3	CASSLPPDRFSTDTQYF	TGCGCCAGCAGCCTCCCCCCTGACAGGTTCAGCACAGATACGCAGTATTTT
TRBV10-2	TRBD2	TRBJ2-3	CASKDSGGANTQYF	TGCGCCAGCAAAGATAGCGGGGGGGCAAATACGCAGTATTTT
TRBV7-9	NA	TRBJ1-5	CASSLSGPQPQHF	TGTGCCAGCAGCCTCTCAGGACCTCAGCCCCAGCATTTT
TRBV7-3	TRBD1	TRBJ2-1	CASSLRGQRTNEQFF	TGTGCCAGCAGCCTAAGGGGACAGCGAACCAATGAGCAGTTCTTC
TRBV7-9	TRBD1	TRBJ2-7	CASSLQGAYEQYF	TGTGCCAGCTCTCTGCAGGGGGCCTACGAGCAGTACTTC
TRBV6-5	TRBD1	TRBJ2-7	CASSKEGQQAYEQYF	TGTGCCAGCAGCAAAGAGGGACAGCAAGCCTACGAGCAGTACTTC
TRBV19	NA	TRBJ1-4	CASRPTDSANEKLFF	TGTGCCAGTAGGCCTACAGATTCAGCTAATGAAAAACTGTTTTTT
TRBV18	NA	TRBJ2-7	CASSPRTRTYEQYF	TGTGCCAGCTCACCACGGACGAGGACCTACGAGCAGTACTTC
TRBV2	NA	TRBJ1-2	CAGQVTNYGYTF	TGTGCCGGCCAAGTTACAAACTATGGCTACACCTTC